This T cell receptor (beta chain) was captured in a study of human CD4 T cells and Enterobacteriaceae. Study conclusions and caveats: In the top 5%: about 55% of the 19 and about 65% of the roughly 30 cross-reactive clonotypes.

Deep-level sequencing, detecting one cell in 200,000, covered ex vivo memory CD4+. Assay used: immunoSEQ multiplex PCR; TCRdb lists only in-frame clones, some missing. This table has 25,000 to 30,000 clones, roughly 79% appearing once. V dropped 0 bases and J dropped 3 bases, with 9 bases sitting between them. The germline CDR1 and CDR2 sequences are SGHAT and FQNNGV. The CDR3 runs 14 residues. Details on this clone: Its antigen is still unknown.

The memory gate held CD4+ cells that were not CD45RA+CCR7+CD95- naive cells, over 98% pure. Source material: memory CD4+ T cells from blood. The chain joins TRBV11-2 to TRBJ2-7; D is unresolved. The receptor's source is a human donor in good health. The CDR3 here is CASSLDKQFYEQYF. The CDR3 nucleotides are TGTGCCAGCAGCTTAGATAAGCAGTTCTACGAGCAGTACTTC.